The clone carrying this T cell receptor (beta chain) occurred a few times. What it binds is not known. This sample stems from a study of T cell repertoires in cytomegalovirus infection. Study overall: It was recently identified HLA-C-restricted and well-studied HLA-B-restricted CMV epitopes that the study used. Overall study results and limits: The cumulative frequency of public TCR beta families distinguished individuals who carried CMV together with the relevant HLA. The ex vivo response showed dominance by HLA-C-restricted CMV-specific TCR beta clonotypes.

TCRdb independently ran MiXCR on the reads; one entry per CDR3 protein. This table has 300,000 to 400,000 distinct CDR3 sequences, roughly 29% appearing once. CDR3 length: 16 amino acids. V was shortened by 0 bases and J by 1 base, with 10 bases between the two germline ends. Germline CDR1 reads MNHNS; CDR2 reads SASEGT. The sequence derives from a human donor in good health (CMV status not recorded). Some clones in this sample may be carry-over from other donors' samples. J is TRBJ2-1 and V is TRBV6-1; either TRBD1 or TRBD2 may supply D (6 bases each). The sequences come from cultured PBMCs, collected from culture after CMV antigen stimulation. The DNA of the CDR3 is TGTGCCAGCAGTGAAGCACGAGGGGGGTCCTACAATGAGCAGTTCTTC. Translating it yields CASSEARGGSYNEQFF.